Following are 27 T cell receptor beta chains from one sample sequenced in a study of T cell responses to AZD1222 COVID-19 vaccine. TCRdb's copy holds only in-frame clones and misses some; the assay was immunoSEQ multiplex PCR. Of some 140,000 clones in the sample, about 91% were seen once. The starting material was peripheral blood, obtained on day 0 of AZD1222 vaccination. The origin of the receptors is an adult in good health.

The chain is built from TRBV10-3 and TRBJ2-5; D is uncertain. V was pared by 7 bases and J by 5 bases, with 14 bases between. The CDR3 runs 13 residues. Looked up from germline, CDR1 is ENHRY and CDR2 is SYGVKD. The CDR3 here is CAIKARLAETQYF. CDR3 sequence (DNA): TGTGCCATCAAGGCTCGGCTTGCCGAGACCCAGTACTTC.

This clone was seen just once. V and J are TRBV7-3 and TRBJ2-4, with 7 bases aligning to TRBD1. CDR1 is SGHTA, CDR2 FQGTGA, per germline. The CDR3 sequence is 14 residues long. V shed 3 bases, J shed 8 bases, and the junction held 7 bases outside the gene matches. CDR3 residues: CASSFLGGRDIQYF. DNA of the CDR3: TGTGCCAGCAGCTTTCTAGGGGGCCGGGACATTCAGTACTTC.

The rearrangement uses TRBV15 and TRBJ2-1; D is uncertain. This CDR3 region has 15 residues. Germline values: CDR1 LNHNV, CDR2 YYDKDF (reference sequence). Deletions cut 1 base from V and 1 base from J, with 8 bases between. CDR3 bases: TGTGCCACCAGCAGAGGAAGGGATTCCTACAATGAGCAGTTCTTC. Translated: CATSRGRDSYNEQFF.

V usage is TRBV5-5 and J usage is TRBJ1-4; D is undetermined. Per germline, CDR1 SGHKS and CDR2 YYEKEE (reference sequence). The V end lost 3 bases, the J end lost 8 bases, and 8 bases lay between the germline ends. This CDR3 is 12 amino acids long. CDR3 amino acids: CASSSEEEKLFF. CDR3 coding DNA: TGTGCCAGCAGCTCGGAGGAGGAAAAACTGTTTTTT. Supplemented by reference TRBV5-5 and TRBJ1-4, the full variable domain reads DAGVTQSPTHLIKTRGQQVTLRCSPISGHKSVSWYQQVLGQGPQFIFQYYEKEERGRGNFPDRFSARQFPNYSSELNVNALLLGDSALYLCASSSEEEKLFFGSGTQLSVL.

The V gene is TRBV2, the J gene TRBJ1-2; D call uncertain. The CDR3 has 15 amino acids. V shed 1 base and J shed 4 bases, with 13 bases lying between them. CDR1 SNHLY and CDR2 FYNNEI come from the germline V gene. The CDR3 DNA reads as TGTGCCAGCAGTGAAGTGCGGGTCAGTTCCTATGGCTACACCTTC. Residues: CASSEVRVSSYGYTF.

DNA of the CDR3: TGTGCCAGTAGTATAGATAATGCGGGGGAAGAAGAGCAGTACTTC. This gives the protein CASSIDNAGEEEQYF. The rearrangement joins TRBV19 to TRBJ2-7; 7 bases fit TRBD2. CDR3 length: 15 residues. Per germline, CDR1 LNHDA and CDR2 SQIVND (reference sequence). The junction had 9 bases not matched to a gene; V was cut back by 0 bases and J by 7 bases.

The chain uses TRBV6-5 and TRBJ1-5, with TRBD1 as a possible D gene (6 bases). V was cut by 5 bases and J by 3 bases, with 14 bases left in between. This CDR3 has 15 residues. Germline V gene lookup returns CDR1 MNHEY and CDR2 SVGAGI. The CDR3 here is CASSNRAWPNQPQHF. DNA for the CDR3: TGTGCCAGCAGTAACAGGGCATGGCCCAATCAGCCCCAGCATTTT.

The V and J genes are TRBV5-1 and TRBJ1-1, with D possibly being TRBD1 (6 bases). V was trimmed by 2 bases and J by 1 base, leaving 9 bases between them. This CDR3 region has 14 residues. CDR1 is SGHRS and CDR2 is YFSETQ in the germline V gene. The CDR3 loop reads CASSFRTENTEAFF. In DNA, the CDR3 is TGCGCCAGCAGCTTCAGGACAGAGAACACTGAAGCTTTCTTT.

J is TRBJ1-3 and V is TRBV4-2; no reliable D call. Germline CDR1 LGHNA, CDR2 YNFKEQ. Trimming shortened V by 3 bases and J by 1 base, and 7 bases separated the two germline ends. This CDR3 contains 14 residues. CDR3 bases: TGTGCCAGCAGCCAGGGGTCTTCTGGAAACACCATATATTTT. Protein product: CASSQGSSGNTIYF.

The chain is built from TRBV7-2 and TRBJ2-3; tentative D call: TRBD2 (6 bases). Per germline, CDR1 SGHTA and CDR2 FQGNSA. V was pared by 5 bases and J by 6 bases, with 12 bases between. The CDR3 runs 13 residues. CDR3 sequence reads: CASSPGGGDTQYF. The CDR3 DNA reads TGTGCCAGCAGCCCCGGGGGTGGGGATACGCAGTATTTT. The variable domain in full, completed from reference TRBV7-2 and TRBJ2-3, reads GAGVSQSPSNKVTEKGKDVELRCDPISGHTALYWYRQSLGQGLEFLIYFQGNSAPDKSGLPSDRFSAERTGGSVSTLTIQRTQQEDSAVYLCASSPGGGDTQYFGPGTRLTVL.

In regard to this clone: The germline gene is not matched at one end of the junction; a read error may be the cause. V usage is TRBV3-1 (or the pseudogene TRBV3-2) and J usage is TRBJ2-1, with a weak D call TRBD2 (6 bases). The germline V gene has CDR1 LGHDT and CDR2 YNNKEL (reference sequence). This CDR3 has 14 residues. The CDR3 loop is CASSRSGSSNEQFF. The CDR3, as DNA: TGTGCCAGCAGCCGAAGCGGGTCCTCCAATGAGCAGTTCTTC.

This chain connects TRBV4-2 to TRBJ1-3; 9 bases agree with TRBD1. The CDR3 has 19 residues. Germline values: CDR1 LGHNA, CDR2 YNFKEQ. V trimming: 1 base; J trimming: 0 bases; junction bases outside the gene matches: 10. CDR3 protein: CASSQGTGALLFSGNTIYF. Here the CDR3 DNA reads TGTGCCAGCAGCCAAGGGACAGGGGCCCTCCTATTCTCTGGAAACACCATATATTTT.

The chain combines TRBV18 with TRBJ1-1; tentative D call: TRBD1 (5 bases). Germline V lookup: CDR1 KGHSH, CDR2 LQKENI. CDR3 length equals 14 residues. Trimming shortened V by 3 bases and J by 4 bases, and 12 bases separated the two germline ends. In DNA form, the CDR3 reads TGTGCCAGCTCACCTCAGGTGGGGGGCACTGAAGCTTTCTTT. Translating it yields CASSPQVGGTEAFF.

Written as DNA, the CDR3 is TGTGCCAGCAGCCAAGGACAGGGGGTCTACGAGCAGTACTTC. Translation gives CASSQGQGVYEQYF. The chain joins TRBV4-2 to TRBJ2-7; 9 bases map to TRBD1. CDR1 is LGHNA, CDR2 YNFKEQ, per germline. J was trimmed by 3 bases and V by 1 base; bases with no gene match: 1. This CDR3 is 14 amino acids long.

In its sample, this clone was seen a few times. This chain connects TRBV4-1 to TRBJ2-7; 12 positions agree with TRBD1. Per the germline V gene, CDR1 is MGHRA and CDR2 is YSYEKL. After removal of 3 bases from V and 2 bases from J, the junction contained 8 bases not matched to a gene. This CDR3 has 17 residues. CDR3 sequence: CASSHLPGQGAAYEQYF. The CDR3 nucleotides read TGCGCCAGCAGCCACTTACCGGGACAGGGGGCGGCCTACGAGCAGTACTTC.

CDR3: CSAIAGDSYEQYF. CDR3 in DNA: TGCAGCGCGATAGCGGGGGATTCCTACGAGCAGTACTTC. V and J are TRBV29-1 and TRBJ2-7; 9 bases are a match to TRBD2. The ends lost 7 bases at V and 1 base at J; junction bases unmatched: 5. In germline, CDR1 is SQVTM, CDR2 ANQGSEA. The CDR3 runs 13 residues.

The rearrangement links TRBV6-5 to TRBJ2-1; D unresolved. Trimming took 5 bases from V and 6 from J, leaving 14 bases between them. From germline, CDR1 is MNHEY and CDR2 SVGAGI. The CDR3 sequence is 14 residues long. The chain's CDR3 is CASSTTSGPNEQFF. The CDR3 coding sequence is TGTGCCAGCAGTACAACCTCCGGGCCCAATGAGCAGTTCTTC.

For the CDR3, the DNA is TGTGCCAGTACTGAGAACACTGAAGCTTTCTTT. Translating it yields CASTENTEAFF. This chain links TRBV19 with TRBJ1-1; D uncertain. This CDR3 is built from 11 residues. Trimming pared 7 bases from V and 1 base from J, leaving 4 bases between. The germline CDR1 and CDR2 sequences are LNHDA and SQIVND (reference sequence). The full variable domain, in which reference TRBV19 and TRBJ1-1 provide the parts outside the CDR3, is DGGITQSPKYLFRKEGQNVTLSCEQNLNHDAMYWYRQDPGQGLRLIYYSQIVNDFQKGDIAEGYSVSREKKESFPLTVTSAQKNPTAFYLCASTENTEAFFGQGTRLTVV.

V and J are TRBV24-1 and TRBJ2-2; 12 nucleotides align to TRBD1. Trimming took 4 bases from V and 4 from J; bases not matched to a gene: 6. CDR1 and CDR2 (germline): KGHDR, SFDVKD. This CDR3 region has 17 residues. For the CDR3, the DNA is TGTGCCACCAGTGAACAAGGGACAGGGGGCTTCACCGGGGAGCTGTTTTTT. Translated: CATSEQGTGGFTGELFF.

The chain is built from TRBV7-9 and TRBJ2-5; D not certain. V was clipped by 5 bases and J by 3 bases, with 10 bases between them. CDR1 and CDR2 (germline): SEHNR, FQNEAQ (reference sequence). The CDR3 length is 13 residues. The CDR3 region is CASSRISEETQYF. DNA of the CDR3: TGTGCCAGCAGCCGAATATCGGAAGAGACCCAGTACTTC. The variable domain in full, completed from reference TRBV7-9 and TRBJ2-5, reads DTGVSQNPRHKITKRGQNVTFRCDPISEHNRLYWYRQTLGQGPEFLTYFQNEAQLEKSRLLSDRFSAERPKGSFSTLEIQRTEQGDSAMYLCASSRISEETQYFGPGTRLLVL.

This clone was seen a single time. The CDR3: CASSYSGTGFQETQYF. The CDR3 bases are TGTGCCAGTAGTTACTCCGGGACAGGGTTCCAAGAGACCCAGTACTTC. This rearrangement joins TRBV19 to TRBJ2-5, with TRBD1 matching 9 bases. Trimming cost V 5 bases and J 1 base; bases outside gene matches: 8. CDR3 size: 16 residues. The germline V gene has CDR1 LNHDA and CDR2 SQIVND (reference sequence).

The gene calls are TRBV11-2 and TRBJ2-7; D uncertain. This CDR3 is built from 12 residues. Germline V CDR1 and CDR2: SGHAT, FQNNGV. V was shortened by 2 bases and J by 7 bases, with 9 bases between the two germline ends. The CDR3 DNA reads TGTGCCAGCAGCTTAACCCCGGGTGAGCAGTACTTC. It specifies CASSLTPGEQYF.

This sequence joins TRBV5-1 and TRBJ1-4; D gene ambiguous. The CDR3 has 14 residues. The V end lost 5 bases, the J end lost 0 bases, and 8 bases lay between the germline ends. CDR1 is SGHRS, CDR2 YFSETQ, per germline. The CDR3 nucleotides read TGCGCCAGCAGGCCACAGCCAACTAATGAAAAACTGTTTTTT. Translating gives CASRPQPTNEKLFF.

The V gene is TRBV6-5, the J gene TRBJ1-2, with D hard to call. The V end was cut by 7 bases, the J end by 2 bases, with 17 bases between. Germline V gene sequence: CDR1 MNHEY, CDR2 SVGAGI. This CDR3 contains 15 residues. The chain's CDR3 is CASKLAAYSNYGYTF. CDR3 nucleotides: TGTGCCAGCAAGCTAGCAGCGTACTCCAACTATGGCTACACCTTC.

This chain uses TRBV6-2 or TRBV6-3 with TRBJ1-1; a weak D match, TRBD1 (6 bases). Germline V gene sequence: CDR1 MNHEY, CDR2 SVGEGT. V shed 5 bases and J shed 0 bases, with 13 bases lying between them. The CDR3 totals 15 residues. The CDR3 region has the DNA TGTGCCAGCAGTCCAGGAGGGGGGATGAACACTGAAGCTTTCTTT. It yields the protein CASSPGGGMNTEAFF.

This chain links TRBV6-2 or TRBV6-3 with TRBJ1-2; D gene ambiguous. This CDR3 comprises 12 residues. The ends were cut back, 2 bases at V and 4 bases at J, with 5 bases in the middle. The germline CDR1 and CDR2 sequences are MNHEY and SVGEGT. CDR3 in DNA: TGTGCCAGCAGTTACAATCTCTATGGCTACACCTTC. Translation gives CASSYNLYGYTF.

This chain joins TRBV18 and TRBJ2-6; D remains unclear. CDR1 KGHSH and CDR2 LQKENI come from the germline V gene. V lost 0 bases and J 0 bases, leaving 12 bases between the germline ends. This CDR3 is built from 18 residues. As DNA, the CDR3 is TGTGCCAGCTCACCACCACGGGCTCCAAGCTCTGGGGCCAACGTCCTGACTTTC. Its translation: CASSPPRAPSSGANVLTF.